The clone carrying this TCR beta chain was recorded a few times. Assay used: immunoSEQ multiplex PCR; TCRdb lists only in-frame clones, some missing. The repertoire holds about 7,900 clones, with around four fifths as singletons. CDR1 is SGHNT, CDR2 YYREEE, per germline (reference sequence). Trimming shortened V by 1 base and J by 2 bases, and 6 bases separated the two germline ends. CDR3 size: 13 residues. The data were obtained in a study of tumor T cells in aggressive B-cell lymphoma. This clonotype was sampled from an adult with diffuse large B cell lymphoma. The rearrangement links TRBV5-4 to TRBJ2-5; D gene uncertain. Sequencing was performed on tumor tissue. The CDR3 is CASSLNIQETQYF. The CDR3 DNA reads as TGTGCCAGCAGCTTGAACATTCAAGAGACCCAGTACTTC.